The TCR beta chain under discussion was sequenced for a study of T cell repertoires in cytomegalovirus infection. Study-level points and caveats: In two of eight donors, the top clonotype was HLA-C-restricted CMV-specific.

Of note for this clonotype: Its specificity is not known.

TCRdb re-called the reads through MiXCR, storing one row per CDR3 protein. The sample holds 200,000 to 300,000 distinct CDR3 sequences; roughly 13% are singletons and the top ten take around 9%. The CDR3 contains 15 residues. Germline CDR1 and CDR2: MDHEN and SYDVKM. Trimming removed 5 bases from V and 7 bases from J; junction bases left unmatched: 13. This clonotype originated in a human donor in good health (CMV status not recorded). Some clones in this sample may be carry-over from other donors' samples. Input material: PBMCs. The chain is built from TRBV28 and TRBJ2-7; 8 bases align to TRBD1. The CDR3 is CASSGAGTGPREQYF. CDR3 sequence (DNA): TGTGCCAGCAGTGGGGCCGGGACAGGCCCTCGTGAGCAGTACTTC.